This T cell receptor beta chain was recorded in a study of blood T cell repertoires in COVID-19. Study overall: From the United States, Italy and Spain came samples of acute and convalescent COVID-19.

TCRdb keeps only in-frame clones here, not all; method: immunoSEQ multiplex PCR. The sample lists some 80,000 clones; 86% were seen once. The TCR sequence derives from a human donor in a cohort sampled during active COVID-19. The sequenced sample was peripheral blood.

CDR3 sequence: CASSVGEGDTEAFF. The CDR3 DNA reads as TGTGCCAGCAGCGTAGGAGAGGGGGACACTGAAGCTTTCTTT. This chain connects TRBV9 to TRBJ1-1; weak D call: TRBD1 (6 bases). CDR3 length: 14 residues. Trimming removed 0 bases from V and 3 bases from J, with 9 bases in between. In germline, CDR1 is SGDLS, CDR2 YYNGEE.